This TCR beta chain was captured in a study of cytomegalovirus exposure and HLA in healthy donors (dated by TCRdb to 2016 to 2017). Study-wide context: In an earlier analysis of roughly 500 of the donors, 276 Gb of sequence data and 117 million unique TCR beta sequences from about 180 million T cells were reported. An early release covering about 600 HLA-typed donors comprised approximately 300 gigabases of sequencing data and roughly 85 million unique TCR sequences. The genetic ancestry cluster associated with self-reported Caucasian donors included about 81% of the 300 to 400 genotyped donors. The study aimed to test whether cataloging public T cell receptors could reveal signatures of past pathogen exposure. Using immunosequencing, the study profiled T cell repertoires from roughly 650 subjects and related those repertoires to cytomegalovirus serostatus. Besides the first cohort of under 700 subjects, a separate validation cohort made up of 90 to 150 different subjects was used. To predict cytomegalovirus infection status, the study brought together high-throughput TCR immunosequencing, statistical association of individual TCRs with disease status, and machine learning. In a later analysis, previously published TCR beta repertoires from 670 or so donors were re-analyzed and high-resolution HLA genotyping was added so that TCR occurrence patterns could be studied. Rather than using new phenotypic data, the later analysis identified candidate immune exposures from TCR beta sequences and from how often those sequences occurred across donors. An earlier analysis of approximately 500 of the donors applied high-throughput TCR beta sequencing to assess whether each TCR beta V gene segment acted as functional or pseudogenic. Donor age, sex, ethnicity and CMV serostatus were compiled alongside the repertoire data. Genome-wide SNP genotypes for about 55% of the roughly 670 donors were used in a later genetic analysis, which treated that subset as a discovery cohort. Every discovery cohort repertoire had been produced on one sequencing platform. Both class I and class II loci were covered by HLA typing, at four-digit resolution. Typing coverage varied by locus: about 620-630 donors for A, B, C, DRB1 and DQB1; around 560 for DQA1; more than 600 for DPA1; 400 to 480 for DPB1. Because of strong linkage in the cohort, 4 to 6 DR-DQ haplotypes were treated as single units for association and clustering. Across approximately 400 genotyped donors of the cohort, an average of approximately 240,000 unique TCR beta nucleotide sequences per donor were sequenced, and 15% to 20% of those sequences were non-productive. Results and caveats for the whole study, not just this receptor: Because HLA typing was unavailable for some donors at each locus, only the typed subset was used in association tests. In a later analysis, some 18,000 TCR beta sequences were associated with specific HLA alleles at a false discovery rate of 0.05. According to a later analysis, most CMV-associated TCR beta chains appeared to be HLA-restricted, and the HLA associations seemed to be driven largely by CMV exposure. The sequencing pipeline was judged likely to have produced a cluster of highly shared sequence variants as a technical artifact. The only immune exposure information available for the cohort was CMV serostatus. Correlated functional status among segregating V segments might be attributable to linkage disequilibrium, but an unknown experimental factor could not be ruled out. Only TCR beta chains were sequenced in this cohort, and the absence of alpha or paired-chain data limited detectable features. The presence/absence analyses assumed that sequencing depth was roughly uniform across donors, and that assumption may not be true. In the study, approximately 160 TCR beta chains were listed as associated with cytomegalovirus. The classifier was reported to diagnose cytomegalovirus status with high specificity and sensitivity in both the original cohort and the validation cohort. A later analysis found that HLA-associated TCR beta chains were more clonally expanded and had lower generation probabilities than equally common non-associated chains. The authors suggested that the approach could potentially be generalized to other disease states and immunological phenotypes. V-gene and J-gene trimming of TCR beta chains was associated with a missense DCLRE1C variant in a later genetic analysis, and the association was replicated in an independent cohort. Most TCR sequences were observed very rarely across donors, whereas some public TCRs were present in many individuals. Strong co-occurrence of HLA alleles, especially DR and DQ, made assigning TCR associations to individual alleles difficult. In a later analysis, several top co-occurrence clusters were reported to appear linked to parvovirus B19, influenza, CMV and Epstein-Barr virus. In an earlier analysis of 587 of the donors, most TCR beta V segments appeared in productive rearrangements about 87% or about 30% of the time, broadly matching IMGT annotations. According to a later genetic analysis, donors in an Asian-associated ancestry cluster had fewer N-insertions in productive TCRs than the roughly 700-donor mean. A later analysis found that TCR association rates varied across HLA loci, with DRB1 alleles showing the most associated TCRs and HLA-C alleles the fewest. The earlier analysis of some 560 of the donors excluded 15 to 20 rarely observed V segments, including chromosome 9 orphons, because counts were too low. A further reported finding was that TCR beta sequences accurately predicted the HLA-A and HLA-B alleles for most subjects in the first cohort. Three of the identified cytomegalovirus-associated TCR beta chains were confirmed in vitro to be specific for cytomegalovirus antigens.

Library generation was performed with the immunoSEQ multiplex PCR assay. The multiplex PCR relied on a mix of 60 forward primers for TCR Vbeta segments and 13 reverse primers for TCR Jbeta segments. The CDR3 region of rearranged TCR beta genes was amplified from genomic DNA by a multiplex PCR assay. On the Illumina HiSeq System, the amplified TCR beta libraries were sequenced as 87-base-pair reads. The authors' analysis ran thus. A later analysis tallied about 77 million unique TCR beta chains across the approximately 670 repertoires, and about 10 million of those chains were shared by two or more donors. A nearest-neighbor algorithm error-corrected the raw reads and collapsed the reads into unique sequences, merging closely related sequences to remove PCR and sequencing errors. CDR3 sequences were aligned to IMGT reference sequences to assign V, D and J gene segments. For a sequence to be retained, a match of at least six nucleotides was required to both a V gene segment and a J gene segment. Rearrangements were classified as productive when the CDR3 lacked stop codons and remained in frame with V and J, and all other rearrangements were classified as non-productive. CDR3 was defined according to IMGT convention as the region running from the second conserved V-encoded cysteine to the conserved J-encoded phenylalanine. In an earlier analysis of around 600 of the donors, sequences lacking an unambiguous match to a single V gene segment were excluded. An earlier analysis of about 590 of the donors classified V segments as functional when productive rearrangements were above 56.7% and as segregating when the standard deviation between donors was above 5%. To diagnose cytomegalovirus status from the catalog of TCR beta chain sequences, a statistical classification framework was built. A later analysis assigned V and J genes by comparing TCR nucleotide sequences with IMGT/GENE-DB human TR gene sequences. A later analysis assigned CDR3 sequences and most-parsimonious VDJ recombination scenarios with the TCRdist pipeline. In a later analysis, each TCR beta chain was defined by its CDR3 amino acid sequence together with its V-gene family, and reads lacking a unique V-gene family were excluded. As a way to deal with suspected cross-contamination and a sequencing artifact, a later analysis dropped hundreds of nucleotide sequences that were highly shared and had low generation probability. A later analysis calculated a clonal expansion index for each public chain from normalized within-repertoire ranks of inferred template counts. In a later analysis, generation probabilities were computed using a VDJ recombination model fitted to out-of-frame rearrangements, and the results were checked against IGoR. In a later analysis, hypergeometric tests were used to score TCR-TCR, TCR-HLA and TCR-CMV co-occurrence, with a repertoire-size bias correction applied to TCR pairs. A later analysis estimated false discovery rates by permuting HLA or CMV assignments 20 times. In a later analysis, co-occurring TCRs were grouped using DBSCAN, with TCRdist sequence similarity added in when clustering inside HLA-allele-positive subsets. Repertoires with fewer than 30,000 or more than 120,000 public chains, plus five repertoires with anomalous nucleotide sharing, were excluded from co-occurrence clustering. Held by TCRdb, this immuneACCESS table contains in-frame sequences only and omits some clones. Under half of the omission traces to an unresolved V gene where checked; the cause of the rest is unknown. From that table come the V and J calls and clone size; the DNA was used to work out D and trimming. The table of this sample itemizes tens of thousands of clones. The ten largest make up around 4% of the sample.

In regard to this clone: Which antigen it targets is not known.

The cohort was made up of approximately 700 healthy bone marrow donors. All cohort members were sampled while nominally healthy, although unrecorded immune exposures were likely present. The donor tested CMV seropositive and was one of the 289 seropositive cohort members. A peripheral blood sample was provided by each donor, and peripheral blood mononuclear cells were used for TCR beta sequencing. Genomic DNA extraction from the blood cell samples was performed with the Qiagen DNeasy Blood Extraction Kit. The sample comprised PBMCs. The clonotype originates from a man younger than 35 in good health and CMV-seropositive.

The CDR3 in this case is CASSLRELNYGYTF. In nucleotide form, the sequence is TGTGCCAGCAGTCTCAGGGAATTGAACTATGGCTACACCTTC. Rearrangement joined TRBV6-5 to TRBJ1-2; 5 matching bases give a weak D call of TRBD1. From the cysteine through the phenylalanine, the CDR3 covers 14 amino acids. The entry retains the CDR3 DNA only, 42 bases that are in frame from base 1. V is cut by 5 bases and J by 2 bases, and the space between the germline ends is 12 bases. Sequences MNHEY (CDR1) and SVGAGI (CDR2) are obtained from the germline V gene.